These 27 T cell receptor beta chains originate from one sample sequenced in a study of blood T cell repertoires in COVID-19. Generated by immunoSEQ multiplex PCR, the TCRdb table keeps only in-frame clones and is missing some. Here the sample spans around 82,000 clones, 70% to 90% being singletons. The sequenced material came from peripheral blood. The receptors originated from a man aged 65-85 years with active or convalescent COVID-19.

V and J are TRBV7-2 and TRBJ1-2, with 10 bases lining up with TRBD1. The CDR3 runs to 16 residues. Germline values: CDR1 SGHTA, CDR2 FQGNSA. After removal of 2 bases from V and 8 bases from J, the junction contained 11 bases not matched to a gene. For the CDR3, the DNA is TGTGCCAGCAGCTTACGCCCCCCGGGACAGGGGTTAGGCTACACCTTC. This gives the protein CASSLRPPGQGLGYTF.

The chain has TRBV5-4 and TRBJ1-1; D remains ambiguous. CDR3 length: 15 residues. Trimming took 2 bases from V and 1 from J, leaving 12 bases between them. Per the germline V gene, CDR1 is SGHNT and CDR2 is YYREEE (reference sequence). CDR3 DNA: TGTGCCAGCAGCTTCTCGGACGGGAGGAACACTGAAGCTTTCTTT. It translates to CASSFSDGRNTEAFF.

The rearrangement joins TRBV24-1 to TRBJ2-5, with a tentative D call TRBD2 (7 bases). The CDR3 has 15 residues. CDR1 and CDR2 from the germline V gene are KGHDR and SFDVKD. With 4 bases removed from V and 1 base from J, the gap between germline ends came to 12 bases. CDR3: CATSEGGGSQETQYF. The DNA of the CDR3 is TGTGCCACCAGTGAAGGGGGGGGATCCCAAGAGACCCAGTACTTC.

The chain combines TRBV6-1 with TRBJ2-5; 12 positions match TRBD1. V dropped 4 bases and J dropped 5; count of bases not matched to a gene: 8. Germline CDR1 MNHNS, CDR2 SASEGT. The CDR3 sequence is 16 residues long. The CDR3 region has the DNA TGTGCCAGCAGTGTGTTGGGGACAGGGGGCCAGGAGACCCAGTACTTC. As protein: CASSVLGTGGQETQYF.

The chain combines TRBV6-5 with TRBJ1-5; no definite D call. Germline CDR1 is MNHEY and CDR2 is SVGAGI. CDR3 length: 14 amino acids. V was cut by 6 bases and J by 0 bases, with 9 bases left in between. CDR3 in amino acids: CASSADFSNQPQHF. DNA of the CDR3: TGTGCCAGCAGCGCAGACTTTAGCAATCAGCCCCAGCATTTT.

The chain recombines TRBV5-1 with TRBJ1-2, with D possibly matching TRBD1 (6 bases). This CDR3 comprises 14 residues. The germline CDR1 and CDR2 sequences are SGHRS and YFSETQ. Deletions cut 4 bases from V and 4 bases from J, with 14 bases between. The CDR3 here is CASSAGQISYGYTF. The CDR3 region has the DNA TGCGCCAGCAGCGCCGGACAGATATCCTATGGCTACACCTTC.

In this sample, this clone turned up once. The chain employs TRBV10-3 and TRBJ2-3; tentatively, D is TRBD2 (8 bases). Germline V CDR1 and CDR2: ENHRY, SYGVKD. The V end lost 3 bases, the J end lost 1 base, and 20 bases lay between the germline ends. There are 18 residues in the CDR3. The CDR3 loop is CAISDPRGRGARTDTQYF. CDR3 bases: TGTGCCATCAGTGACCCAAGGGGGCGGGGGGCTCGCACAGATACGCAGTATTTT.

This chain connects TRBV2 to TRBJ1-2; D is possibly TRBD1 (5 bases). Germline loops: CDR1 SNHLY, CDR2 FYNNEI. With 6 bases removed from V and 0 bases from J, the gap between germline ends came to 11 bases. This CDR3 comprises 14 residues. CDR3 coding DNA: TGTGCCAGCAGGGGGCAGCGTCCTAACTATGGCTACACCTTC. Translated, it gives CASRGQRPNYGYTF.

The chain carries TRBV3-1 (or the pseudogene TRBV3-2) and TRBJ2-3; 10 bases agree with TRBD2. The CDR3 loop spans 19 amino acids. V shed 3 bases and J 0 bases; nucleotides not matched to a gene: 12. From germline, CDR1 is LGHDT and CDR2 YNNKEL (reference sequence). CDR3 loop: CASSHSGTSALTSTDTQYF. In nucleotides, the CDR3 is TGTGCCAGCAGCCATTCCGGGACTAGCGCACTCACTAGCACAGATACGCAGTATTTT.

The chain joins TRBV6-2 or TRBV6-3 to TRBJ1-6; D might be TRBD1 (6 bases). This CDR3 is built from 17 residues. V lost 6 bases, J lost 4 bases, and 19 bases lay in between. The V gene's germline CDR1 is MNHEY and CDR2 SVGEGT. For the CDR3, the DNA is TGTGCCAGCAGCCCTAGCGGGGGCAGCTCTTATAATTCACCCCTCCACTTT. Translated, it gives CASSPSGGSSYNSPLHF.

In its sample, this clone was seen once. The chain employs TRBV9 and TRBJ1-1; possible D gene TRBD1, 6 bases. This CDR3 has 16 residues. V was shortened by 0 bases and J by 1 base, with 13 bases between the two germline ends. Germline assignment: CDR1 SGDLS and CDR2 YYNGEE. CDR3 loop: CASSVATGFGNTEAFF. The CDR3 DNA reads TGTGCCAGCAGCGTAGCTACAGGGTTTGGGAACACTGAAGCTTTCTTT. Filled out from reference TRBV9 and TRBJ1-1, the complete variable domain reads DSGVTQTPKHLITATGQRVTLRCSPRSGDLSVYWYQQSLDQGLQFLIQYYNGEERAKGNILERFSAQQFPDLHSELNLSSLELGDSALYFCASSVATGFGNTEAFFGQGTRLTVV.

The rearrangement links TRBV11-3 to TRBJ2-7; TRBD2 is a possible D gene (6 bases). V lost 5 bases and J lost 0, with 8 bases in between. CDR1 and CDR2 (germline): SGHNT, YENEEA. The CDR3 is 13 residues long. CDR3 bases: TGTGCCAGCAGCCTGGGGGGCTCCTACGAGCAGTACTTC. This encodes CASSLGGSYEQYF.

This rearrangement joins TRBV10-3 to TRBJ1-2; D unresolved. This CDR3 has 13 amino acids. The V end was cut by 5 bases, the J end by 7 bases, with 14 bases between. In germline, CDR1 is ENHRY, CDR2 SYGVKD. For the CDR3, the DNA is TGTGCCATCAGTACTGCCCTAACCCGTGGCTACACCTTC. It translates to CAISTALTRGYTF.

The chain combines TRBV4-1 with TRBJ2-5, with 9 bases lining up with TRBD2. The germline V gene has CDR1 MGHRA and CDR2 YSYEKL. This CDR3 has 16 amino acids. After removal of 1 base from V and 1 base from J, the junction contained 4 bases not matched to a gene. CDR3 DNA: TGCGCCAGCAGCCAAGTGTTAGCGGGGGCCCAAGAGACCCAGTACTTC. This translates into CASSQVLAGAQETQYF.

V is TRBV19 and J is TRBJ1-5, with D possibly TRBD1 on 5 matching bases. The CDR3 has 12 residues. The V end lost 8 bases, the J end lost 5 bases, and 10 bases lay between the germline ends. CDR1 is LNHDA and CDR2 is SQIVND in the germline V gene (reference sequence). The CDR3 reads CASSQGHQPQHF. CDR3 nucleotides: TGTGCCAGTTCTCAGGGTCATCAGCCCCAGCATTTT. The full variable domain, rest sourced from reference TRBV19 and TRBJ1-5, is DGGITQSPKYLFRKEGQNVTLSCEQNLNHDAMYWYRQDPGQGLRLIYYSQIVNDFQKGDIAEGYSVSREKKESFPLTVTSAQKNPTAFYLCASSQGHQPQHFGDGTRLSIL.

V usage is TRBV6-1 and J usage is TRBJ1-4, with unresolved D. The V gene's germline CDR1 is MNHNS and CDR2 SASEGT. V dropped 3 bases and J dropped 0 bases, with 17 bases sitting between them. CDR3 length: 18 residues. CDR3 in amino acids: CASSDPGDFKSTNEKLFF. CDR3 nucleotide sequence: TGTGCCAGCAGTGACCCTGGAGACTTTAAATCAACTAATGAAAAACTGTTTTTT.

The genes are TRBV3-1 (or the pseudogene TRBV3-2) and TRBJ1-1; no clear D gene. Germline V gene lookup returns CDR1 LGHDT and CDR2 YNNKEL (reference sequence). Trimming stripped 5 bases from V and 1 base from J, with 11 bases between. The CDR3 is made up of 14 amino acids. The CDR3 reads CASSTKRGNTEAFF. The CDR3 DNA sequence: TGTGCCAGCAGCACGAAACGGGGGAACACTGAAGCTTTCTTT.

V is TRBV10-1 and J is TRBJ2-2, with D uncertain. The germline V gene has CDR1 WNHNN and CDR2 SYGVQD (reference sequence). This CDR3 has 14 amino acids. With 4 bases removed from V and 6 bases from J, the gap between germline ends came to 12 bases. The CDR3 nucleotides read TGCGCCAGCAGTGCGACAAACTTCGCCGGGGAGCTGTTTTTT. Translated: CASSATNFAGELFF.

This clone was seen just once. This chain connects TRBV7-3 to TRBJ1-6; D ambiguous. The CDR3 length is 12 residues. Trimming took off 5 bases at V and 5 bases at J, with 4 bases between the two ends. The germline CDR1 and CDR2 sequences are SGHTA and FQGTGA. DNA for the CDR3: TGTGCCAGCAGCAGCCATAATTCACCCCTCCACTTT. Translation: CASSSHNSPLHF.

The V gene is TRBV6-5, the J gene TRBJ1-2; a weak D match, TRBD1 (5 bases). The CDR3 covers 14 residues. Germline V CDR1 and CDR2: MNHEY, SVGAGI. Trimming stripped 0 bases from V and 2 bases from J, with 7 bases between. CDR3 protein: CASSYSGGNYGYTF. The CDR3 DNA reads as TGTGCCAGCAGTTACTCGGGGGGAAACTATGGCTACACCTTC.

This clone was picked up one time. The genes are TRBV4-1 and TRBJ2-1; D might be TRBD1 (6 bases). This CDR3 has 13 amino acids. The germline V and J ends were trimmed by 3 bases and 4 bases, with 7 bases remaining between them. Per the germline V gene, CDR1 is MGHRA and CDR2 is YSYEKL. CDR3: CASSQTGYNEQFF. CDR3 DNA: TGCGCCAGCAGCCAGACAGGATACAATGAGCAGTTCTTC.

This clone was seen just once. The rearrangement joins TRBV5-1 to TRBJ1-2, with TRBD1 identical over 7 bases. The CDR3 is made up of 13 amino acids. Germline assignment: CDR1 SGHRS and CDR2 YFSETQ. Germline trimming cut 5 bases from V and 2 bases from J; bases unmatched to any gene: 3. This CDR3 is CASRRDRNYGYTF. The CDR3 coding sequence is TGCGCCAGCAGGCGGGACAGAAACTATGGCTACACCTTC.

CDR3 region: CASSYLEVYTEAFF. The CDR3 DNA reads TGTGCCAGCAGTTACTTAGAGGTTTACACTGAAGCTTTCTTT. The V call is TRBV6-2 or TRBV6-3, the J call TRBJ1-1; no clear D. In germline, CDR1 is MNHEY, CDR2 SVGEGT. The CDR3 runs to 14 residues. V gave up 1 base and J gave up 3 bases, with 9 bases separating them.

This clone was observed a single time. The chain recombines TRBV2 with TRBJ2-7; D might be TRBD1 (6 bases). In germline, CDR1 is SNHLY, CDR2 FYNNEI. Trimming took 6 bases from V and 3 from J, leaving 18 bases between them. CDR3 length equals 15 residues. CDR3 DNA sequence: TGTGCCAGCAGCAAGGGACATGAGCTTTTCTACGAGCAGTACTTC. The encoded protein is CASSKGHELFYEQYF.

The rearrangement uses TRBV2 and TRBJ1-1; 8 bases match TRBD1. Trimming took 5 bases from V and 1 from J; bases not matched to a gene: 3. Germline V gene sequence: CDR1 SNHLY, CDR2 FYNNEI. The CDR3 loop spans 14 amino acids. The CDR3 DNA reads TGTGCCAGCAGTTACGGACAGGGGAACACTGAAGCTTTCTTT. Protein product: CASSYGQGNTEAFF.

This clone was observed a handful of times. J is TRBJ1-2 and V is TRBV5-1; 7 bases line up with TRBD1. The germline CDR1 and CDR2 sequences are SGHRS and YFSETQ. The CDR3 is 13 amino acids. Unmatched junction bases numbered 3, after V lost 3 bases and J lost 4 bases. CDR3 nucleotide sequence: TGCGCCAGCAGCTGGGGACAGTCCTATGGCTACACCTTC. Its protein product is CASSWGQSYGYTF.

The genes are TRBV6-6 and TRBJ1-1; a possible D gene is TRBD1 (5 bases). V lost 4 bases and J lost 1, with 16 bases in between. This CDR3 region has 16 residues. Germline CDR1 MNHNY, CDR2 SVGAGI (reference sequence). The CDR3 coding sequence is TGTGCCAGCAGTTTTGGGCGGACAAAAAGGAACACTGAAGCTTTCTTT. Its translation is CASSFGRTKRNTEAFF.